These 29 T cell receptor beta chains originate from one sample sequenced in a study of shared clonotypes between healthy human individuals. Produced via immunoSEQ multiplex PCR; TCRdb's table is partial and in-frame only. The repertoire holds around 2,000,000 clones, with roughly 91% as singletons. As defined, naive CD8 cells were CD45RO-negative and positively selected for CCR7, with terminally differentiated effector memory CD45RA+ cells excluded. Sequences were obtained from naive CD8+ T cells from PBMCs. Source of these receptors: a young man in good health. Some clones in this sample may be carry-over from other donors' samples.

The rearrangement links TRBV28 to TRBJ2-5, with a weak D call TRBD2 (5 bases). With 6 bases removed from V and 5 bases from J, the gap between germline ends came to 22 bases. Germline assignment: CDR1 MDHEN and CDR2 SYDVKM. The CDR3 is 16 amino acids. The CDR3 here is CASSPRRAGLLETQYF. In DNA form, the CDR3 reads TGTGCCAGCAGCCCCCGCCGGGCAGGACTGCTGGAGACCCAGTACTTC.

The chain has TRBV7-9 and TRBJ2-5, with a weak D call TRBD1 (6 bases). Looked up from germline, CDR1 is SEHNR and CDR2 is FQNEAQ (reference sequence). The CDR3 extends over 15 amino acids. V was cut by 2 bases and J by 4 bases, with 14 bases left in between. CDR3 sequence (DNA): TGTGCCAGCAGCTTATCGGGCCAGGGGATAGAGACCCAGTACTTC. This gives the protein CASSLSGQGIETQYF.

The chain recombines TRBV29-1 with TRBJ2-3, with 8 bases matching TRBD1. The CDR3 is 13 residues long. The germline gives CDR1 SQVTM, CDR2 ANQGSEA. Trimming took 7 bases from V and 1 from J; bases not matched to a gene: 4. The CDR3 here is CSARTGRTDTQYF. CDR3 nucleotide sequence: TGCAGCGCCCGGACAGGGCGCACAGATACGCAGTATTTT.

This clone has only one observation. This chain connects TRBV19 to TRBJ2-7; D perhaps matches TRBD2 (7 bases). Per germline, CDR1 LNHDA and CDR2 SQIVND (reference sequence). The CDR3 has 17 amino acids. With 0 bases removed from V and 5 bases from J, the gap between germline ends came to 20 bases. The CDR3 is CASSIDLDGGLRDEQYF. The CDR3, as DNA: TGTGCCAGTAGTATAGATCTCGACGGGGGGCTTAGGGACGAGCAGTACTTC. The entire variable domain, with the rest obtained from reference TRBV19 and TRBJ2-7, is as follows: DGGITQSPKYLFRKEGQNVTLSCEQNLNHDAMYWYRQDPGQGLRLIYYSQIVNDFQKGDIAEGYSVSREKKESFPLTVTSAQKNPTAFYLCASSIDLDGGLRDEQYFGPGTRLTVT.

The CDR3: CASSLSDTGELFF. The CDR3 region has the DNA TGTGCCAGCAGCTTAAGCGACACCGGGGAGCTGTTTTTT. This chain links TRBV7-3 with TRBJ2-2; unclear D gene. This CDR3 contains 13 residues. V lost 1 base and J lost 3, with 3 bases in between. The germline V gene encodes CDR1 SGHTA and CDR2 FQGTGA.

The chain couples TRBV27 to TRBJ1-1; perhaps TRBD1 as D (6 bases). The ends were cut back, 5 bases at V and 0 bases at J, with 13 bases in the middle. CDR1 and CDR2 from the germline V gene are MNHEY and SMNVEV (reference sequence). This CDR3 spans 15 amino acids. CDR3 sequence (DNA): TGTGCCAGCAGTGCCGGACAGTACCTGAACACTGAAGCTTTCTTT. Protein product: CASSAGQYLNTEAFF.

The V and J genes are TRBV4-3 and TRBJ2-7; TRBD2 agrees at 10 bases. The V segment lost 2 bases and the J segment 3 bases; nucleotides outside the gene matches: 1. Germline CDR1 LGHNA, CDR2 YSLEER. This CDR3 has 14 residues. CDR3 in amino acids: CASSQTSGIYEQYF. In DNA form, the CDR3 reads TGCGCCAGCAGCCAAACTAGCGGGATCTACGAGCAGTACTTC.

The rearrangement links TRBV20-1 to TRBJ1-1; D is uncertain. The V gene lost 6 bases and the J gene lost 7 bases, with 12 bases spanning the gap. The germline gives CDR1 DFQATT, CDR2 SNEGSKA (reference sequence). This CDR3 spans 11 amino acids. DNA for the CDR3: TGCAGTGCCAAAGAGTACGGTGAAGCTTTCTTT. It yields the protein CSAKEYGEAFF.

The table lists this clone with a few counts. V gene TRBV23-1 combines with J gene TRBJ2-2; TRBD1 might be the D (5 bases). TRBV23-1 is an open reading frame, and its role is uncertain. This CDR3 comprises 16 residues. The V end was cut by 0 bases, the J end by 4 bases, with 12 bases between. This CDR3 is CASSQSQGLSTGELFF. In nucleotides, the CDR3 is TGCGCCAGCAGTCAATCGCAGGGTTTGAGCACCGGGGAGCTGTTTTTT.

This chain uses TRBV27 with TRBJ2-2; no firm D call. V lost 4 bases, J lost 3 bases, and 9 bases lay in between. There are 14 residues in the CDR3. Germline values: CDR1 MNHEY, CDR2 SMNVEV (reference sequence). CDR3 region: CASSWGSDTGELFF. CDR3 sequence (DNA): TGTGCCAGCAGTTGGGGTTCGGACACCGGGGAGCTGTTTTTT.

The CDR3, as DNA: TGCGCCAGCAGCCAAGATCGAATGGGTGAGCAGTTCTTC. Translation: CASSQDRMGEQFF. The rearrangement joins TRBV4-1 to TRBJ2-1; D gene unclear. V was clipped by 0 bases and J by 9 bases, with 9 bases between them. The CDR3 spans 13 residues. The germline V gene encodes CDR1 MGHRA and CDR2 YSYEKL.

This chain's CDR3 is CASSETGTETYEQYF. CDR3 DNA: TGTGCCAGCAGCGAGACCGGGACTGAAACCTACGAGCAGTACTTC. The chain couples TRBV9 to TRBJ2-7; tentatively, D is TRBD2 (6 bases). Trimming shortened V by 3 bases and J by 2 bases, and 15 bases separated the two germline ends. This CDR3 spans 15 amino acids. Germline V gene sequence: CDR1 SGDLS, CDR2 YYNGEE.

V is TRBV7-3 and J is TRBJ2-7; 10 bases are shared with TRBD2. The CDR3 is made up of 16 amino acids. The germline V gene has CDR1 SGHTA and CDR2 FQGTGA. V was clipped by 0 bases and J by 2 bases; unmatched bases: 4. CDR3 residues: CASSLTLAGDPYEQYF. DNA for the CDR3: TGTGCCAGCAGCTTAACCCTAGCGGGAGACCCCTACGAGCAGTACTTC.

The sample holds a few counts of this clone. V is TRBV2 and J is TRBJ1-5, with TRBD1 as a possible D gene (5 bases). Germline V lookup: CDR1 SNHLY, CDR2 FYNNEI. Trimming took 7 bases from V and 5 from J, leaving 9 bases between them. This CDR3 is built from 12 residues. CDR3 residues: CASTPGDQPQHF. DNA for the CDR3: TGTGCCAGCACCCCGGGGGATCAGCCCCAGCATTTT.

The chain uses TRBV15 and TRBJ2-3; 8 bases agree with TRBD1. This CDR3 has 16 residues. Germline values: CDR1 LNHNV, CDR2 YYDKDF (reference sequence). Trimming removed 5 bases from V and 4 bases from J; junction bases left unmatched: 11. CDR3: CATSDRGNRGADTQYF. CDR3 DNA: TGTGCCACCAGCGACCGGGGGAACAGGGGGGCAGATACGCAGTATTTT.

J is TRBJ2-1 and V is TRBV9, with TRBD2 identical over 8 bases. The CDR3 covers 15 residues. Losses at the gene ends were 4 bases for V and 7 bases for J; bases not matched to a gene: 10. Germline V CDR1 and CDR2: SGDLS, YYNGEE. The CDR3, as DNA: TGTGCCAGCAGCCCCCGATTAGCGGGACCAAATGAGCAGTTCTTC. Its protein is CASSPRLAGPNEQFF. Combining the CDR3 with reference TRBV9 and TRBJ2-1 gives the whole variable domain DSGVTQTPKHLITATGQRVTLRCSPRSGDLSVYWYQQSLDQGLQFLIQYYNGEERAKGNILERFSAQQFPDLHSELNLSSLELGDSALYFCASSPRLAGPNEQFFGPGTRLTVL.

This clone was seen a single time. This CDR3 is CASSSLLRGSIYEQYF. CDR3 DNA: TGTGCCAGCAGTTCCCTTCTACGAGGGAGCATCTACGAGCAGTACTTC. This sequence joins TRBV27 and TRBJ2-7, with D perhaps matching TRBD2 (5 bases). This CDR3 spans 16 amino acids. The V gene lost 4 bases and the J gene lost 3 bases, with 19 bases spanning the gap. Germline-derived CDR1 and CDR2 are MNHEY and SMNVEV (reference sequence).

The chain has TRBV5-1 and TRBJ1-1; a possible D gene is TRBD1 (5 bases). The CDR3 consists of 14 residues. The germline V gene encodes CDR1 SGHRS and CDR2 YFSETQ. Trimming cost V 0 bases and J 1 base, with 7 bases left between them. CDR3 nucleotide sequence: TGCGCCAGCAGCTTGGTAGGGGCGAACACTGAAGCTTTCTTT. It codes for CASSLVGANTEAFF.

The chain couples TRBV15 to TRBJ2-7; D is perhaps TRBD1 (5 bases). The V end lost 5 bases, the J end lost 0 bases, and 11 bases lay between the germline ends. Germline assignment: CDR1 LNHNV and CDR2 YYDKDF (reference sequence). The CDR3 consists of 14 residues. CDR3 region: CATSPRTLSYEQYF. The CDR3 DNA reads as TGTGCCACCAGCCCCCGGACACTCTCCTACGAGCAGTACTTC.

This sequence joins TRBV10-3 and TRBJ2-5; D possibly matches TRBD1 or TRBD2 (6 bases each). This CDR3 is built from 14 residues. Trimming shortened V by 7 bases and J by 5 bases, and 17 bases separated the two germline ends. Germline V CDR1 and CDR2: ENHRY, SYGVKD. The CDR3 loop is CAIILRGVWETQYF. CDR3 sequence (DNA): TGTGCCATCATCCTAAGGGGGGTCTGGGAGACCCAGTACTTC.

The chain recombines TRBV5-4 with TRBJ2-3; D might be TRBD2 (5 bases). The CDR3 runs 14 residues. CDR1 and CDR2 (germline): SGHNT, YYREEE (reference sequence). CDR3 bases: TGTGCATGGCCCGGGGAGAGGGGCACAGATACGCAGTATTTT. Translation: CAWPGERGTDTQYF.

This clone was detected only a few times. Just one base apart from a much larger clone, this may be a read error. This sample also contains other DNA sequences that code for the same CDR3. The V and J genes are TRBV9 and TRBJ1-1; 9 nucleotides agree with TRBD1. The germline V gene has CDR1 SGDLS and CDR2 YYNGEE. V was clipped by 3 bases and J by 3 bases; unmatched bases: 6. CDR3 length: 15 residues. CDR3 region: CASSATGGADTEAFF. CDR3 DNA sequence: TGTGCCAGCAGCGCTACAGGGGGCGCCGACACTGAAGCTTTCTTT.

This CDR3 is CASSTIPMGAETQYF. CDR3 coding DNA: TGTGCCAGCAGTACCATCCCGATGGGGGCAGAGACCCAGTACTTC. The J gene is TRBJ2-5, the V gene TRBV27, with D possibly matching TRBD1 (6 bases). Deletions cut 5 bases from V and 4 bases from J, with 17 bases between. Germline CDR1 and CDR2: MNHEY and SMNVEV (reference sequence). The CDR3 covers 15 residues.

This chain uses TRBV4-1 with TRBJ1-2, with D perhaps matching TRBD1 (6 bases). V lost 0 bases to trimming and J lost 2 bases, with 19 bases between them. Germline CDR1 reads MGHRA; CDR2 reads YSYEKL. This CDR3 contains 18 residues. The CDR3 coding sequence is TGCGCCAGCAGCCAAGATCTATCTGGACATCAGGGGAACTATGGCTACACCTTC. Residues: CASSQDLSGHQGNYGYTF.

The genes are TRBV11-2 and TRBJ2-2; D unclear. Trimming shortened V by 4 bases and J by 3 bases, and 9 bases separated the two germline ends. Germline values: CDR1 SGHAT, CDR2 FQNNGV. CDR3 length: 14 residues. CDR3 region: CASSYRPDTGELFF. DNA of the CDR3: TGTGCCAGCAGCTACCGACCAGACACCGGGGAGCTGTTTTTT.

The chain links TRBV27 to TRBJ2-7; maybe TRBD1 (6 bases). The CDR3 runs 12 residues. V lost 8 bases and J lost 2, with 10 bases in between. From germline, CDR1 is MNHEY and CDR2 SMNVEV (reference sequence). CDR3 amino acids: CASGAGAYEQYF. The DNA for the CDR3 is TGTGCCAGCGGGGCAGGGGCCTACGAGCAGTACTTC.

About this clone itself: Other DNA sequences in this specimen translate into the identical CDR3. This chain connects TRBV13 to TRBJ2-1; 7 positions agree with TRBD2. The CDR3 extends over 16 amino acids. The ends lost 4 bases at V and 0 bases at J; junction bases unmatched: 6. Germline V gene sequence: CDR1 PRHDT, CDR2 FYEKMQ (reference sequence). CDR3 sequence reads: CASSSLSSGSYNEQFF. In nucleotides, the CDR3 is TGTGCCAGCAGCTCCCTATCTAGCGGCTCCTACAATGAGCAGTTCTTC.

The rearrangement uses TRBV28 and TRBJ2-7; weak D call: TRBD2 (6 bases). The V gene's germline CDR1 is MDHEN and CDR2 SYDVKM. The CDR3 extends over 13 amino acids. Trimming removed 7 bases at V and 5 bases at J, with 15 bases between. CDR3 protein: CASIGGAHNEQYF. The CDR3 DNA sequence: TGTGCCAGCATCGGAGGGGCTCACAACGAGCAGTACTTC.

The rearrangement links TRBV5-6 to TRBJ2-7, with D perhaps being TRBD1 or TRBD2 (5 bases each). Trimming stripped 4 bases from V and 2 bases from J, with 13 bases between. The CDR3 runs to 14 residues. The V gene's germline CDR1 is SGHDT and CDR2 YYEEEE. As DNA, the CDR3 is TGTGCCAGCAGCCCCGGGACCAATACCTACGAGCAGTACTTC. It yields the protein CASSPGTNTYEQYF.